The rows below give T cell receptor beta chains drawn from one sample of a study of CD8+ T cells in alopecia areata. TCRdb's table, derived via immunoSEQ multiplex PCR, lists solely in-frame clones and lacks some. The sample lists some 150,000 clones, more than 85% occurring once. The sequencing here drew on CD8+ T cells sorted from blood, taken at week 4, from a patient treated with tofacitinib. The receptors come from a human donor with alopecia areata. Each CDR3 is given with its conserved first and last residue. The D gene is left open where the match is weak. Only some rows state a clone size, as once, few, many or a class for expanded clones.

>TRBV29-1|TRBJ2-1|NA|TRBD2
CSVEEGTSGGNQFF
TGCAGCGTTGAAGAGGGGACTAGCGGGGGAAATCAGTTCTTC
>TRBV29-1|TRBJ1-1|NA|NA
CSVENIMNTEAFF
TGCAGCGTTGAGAATATTATGAACACTGAAGCTTTCTTT
>TRBV9|TRBJ2-3|NA|NA
CASSSRPDTQYF
TGTGCCAGCAGCTCGAGGCCCGATACGCAGTATTTT
>TRBV25-1|TRBJ2-1|once|NA
CASSRVSSYNEQFF
TGTGCCAGCAGTCGGGTGAGCTCCTACAATGAGCAGTTCTTC
>TRBV5-6|TRBJ2-2|once|NA
CASHLGGELFF
TGTGCCAGCCACCTGGGCGGGGAGCTGTTTTTT
>TRBV30|TRBJ2-3|NA|NA
CAWNKLKSGFADTQYF
TGTGCCTGGAATAAGCTCAAGTCGGGTTTTGCAGATACGCAGTATTTT
>TRBV29-1|TRBJ2-7|NA|NA
CSVILGDSDYYEQYF
TGCAGCGTTATTCTTGGTGATAGCGACTACTACGAGCAGTACTTC
>TRBV5-4|TRBJ2-7|NA|NA
CASSLERREPYEQYF
TGTGCCAGCAGCTTGGAGCGCAGGGAACCCTACGAGCAGTACTTC
>TRBV30|TRBJ2-1|NA|NA
CAGSTLGEQFF
TGTGCCGGGAGTACCTTAGGGGAGCAGTTCTTC
>TRBV10-3|TRBJ1-5|NA|NA
CAISEGDQPQHF
TGTGCCATCAGTGAAGGTGATCAGCCCCAGCATTTT
>TRBV13|TRBJ1-1|NA|NA
CASSPQFGDATEAFF
TGTGCCAGCAGCCCACAGTTTGGGGACGCCACTGAAGCTTTCTTT
>TRBV6-5|TRBJ2-1|NA|TRBD2
CASSYSMRLALNEQFF
TGTGCCAGCAGTTACTCGATGAGACTAGCCCTCAATGAGCAGTTCTTC
>TRBV27|TRBJ1-3|NA|NA
CASRPLGSGNTIYF
TGTGCCAGCCGGCCCCTCGGCTCTGGAAACACCATATATTTT
>TRBV5-1|TRBJ1-1|once|NA
CASSLVWPEAFF
TGCGCCAGCAGCTTGGTCTGGCCTGAAGCTTTCTTT
>TRBV19|TRBJ1-3|NA|NA
CASSIGGSGNTIYF
TGTGCCAGTAGTATTGGGGGATCGGGAAACACCATATATTTT
>TRBV27|TRBJ2-3|NA|NA
CASSPDRNFRTDTQYF
TGTGCCAGCAGTCCCGACCGGAATTTTAGGACAGATACGCAGTATTTT
>TRBV5-6|TRBJ2-7|NA|NA
CASSSTESYEQYF
TGTGCCAGCAGCTCGACAGAGTCCTACGAGCAGTACTTC
>TRBV7-9|TRBJ2-1|NA|NA
CASSLRQHLYNEQFF
TGTGCCAGCAGCTTACGGCAACACCTTTACAATGAGCAGTTCTTC
>TRBV6-1|TRBJ2-7|NA|NA
CASSESYEQYF
TGTGCCAGCAGTGAATCGTACGAGCAGTACTTC
>TRBV7-2|TRBJ2-2|NA|TRBD1
CASSLVGGPNTGELFF
TGTGCCAGCAGCTTAGTAGGGGGCCCGAACACCGGGGAGCTGTTTTTT
>TRBV7-9|TRBJ2-5|once|TRBD2
CASSFQDPGGTQYF
TGTGCCAGCAGCTTTCAGGATCCGGGGGGGACCCAGTACTTC
>TRBV27|TRBJ2-1|NA|TRBD2
CASSQTSGRGSDEQFF
TGTGCCAGCAGCCAGACTAGCGGGAGGGGAAGCGATGAGCAGTTCTTC
>TRBV6-1|TRBJ2-5|NA|NA
CASSDWETQYF
TGTGCCAGCAGTGACTGGGAGACCCAGTACTTC
>TRBV27|TRBJ2-3|NA|TRBD1
CASSLTGGSLIFDTQYF
TGTGCCAGCAGTTTAACAGGGGGAAGTTTAATTTTTGATACGCAGTATTTT
>TRBV30|TRBJ1-2|NA|NA
CAWTDYYGYTF
TGTGCCTGGACAGATTACTATGGCTACACCTTC
>TRBV29-1|TRBJ2-7|NA|NA
CSVVGTGSYEQYF
TGCAGCGTTGTCGGCACAGGGTCCTACGAGCAGTACTTC
>TRBV30|TRBJ2-7|NA|NA
CAWTLAGGYEQYF
TGTGCCTGGACCCTGGCCGGAGGCTACGAGCAGTACTTC
>TRBV7-7|TRBJ2-1|NA|TRBD1
CASRKGQGYEQFF
TGTGCCAGCAGAAAGGGACAGGGCTATGAGCAGTTCTTC
>TRBV9|TRBJ2-2|NA|NA
CASNAMGAHTGELFF
TGTGCCAGCAACGCAATGGGGGCACACACCGGGGAGCTGTTTTTT